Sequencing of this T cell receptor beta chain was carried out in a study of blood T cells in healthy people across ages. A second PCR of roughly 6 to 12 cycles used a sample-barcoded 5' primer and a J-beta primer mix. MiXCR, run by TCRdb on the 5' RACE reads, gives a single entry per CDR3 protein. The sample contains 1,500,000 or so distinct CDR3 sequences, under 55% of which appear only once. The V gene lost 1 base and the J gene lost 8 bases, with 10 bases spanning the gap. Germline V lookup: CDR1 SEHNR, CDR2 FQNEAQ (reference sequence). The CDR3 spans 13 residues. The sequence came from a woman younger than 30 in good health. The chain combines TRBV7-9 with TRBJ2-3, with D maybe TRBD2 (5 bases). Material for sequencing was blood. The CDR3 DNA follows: TGTGCCAGCAGCTTAGTTGTGGGAGTTACGCAGTATTTT. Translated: CASSLVVGVTQYF.